This is a list of T cell receptor beta chains from one sample in a study of control samples from healthy donors and cancer patients. The data were produced by immunoSEQ multiplex PCR, yet TCRdb's version contains in-frame clones alone and is incomplete. The sample comprises approximately 97,000 clones, about 92% of which are singletons, and about 2.5% rests with the top ten. The source material was blood. The receptors stem from a young woman in good health. Each CDR3 is given with its conserved first and last residue. The D gene is left open where the match is weak. Size values are once, few and many counts, or a class for expanded clones, and some rows have none.

v_call	clone_size	j_call	d_call	cdr3_aa	cdr3_nt
TRBV19	once	TRBJ1-5	-	CASSDKYSNQPQHF	TGTGCCAGTAGTGACAAATATAGCAATCAGCCCCAGCATTTT
TRBV27	-	TRBJ1-5	-	CASSPWVLYQPQHF	TGTGCCAGCAGTCCTTGGGTTCTTTATCAGCCCCAGCATTTT
TRBV28	-	TRBJ1-1	-	CASSGDLSVAFF	TGTGCCAGCAGTGGAGACCTTTCGGTCGCTTTCTTT
TRBV7-2	-	TRBJ1-2	-	CASSPHRTFGYTF	TGTGCCAGCAGCCCCCATCGGACGTTCGGCTACACCTTC
TRBV5-1	-	TRBJ2-5	-	CASSLDGGLKTQYF	TGCGCCAGCAGCTTGGATGGGGGCTTGAAGACCCAGTACTTC
TRBV11-2	-	TRBJ1-3	TRBD1	CASSALSGTVGNTIYF	TGTGCCAGCAGCGCTCTTTCCGGGACAGTCGGAAACACCATATATTTT
TRBV7-7	-	TRBJ2-1	TRBD1	CASSPDRVLGEQFF	TGTGCTAGCAGCCCTGACAGGGTCCTGGGTGAGCAGTTCTTC
TRBV30	-	TRBJ2-1	-	CAWSAFGVVGNEQFF	TGTGCCTGGAGTGCCTTTGGGGTAGTAGGGAATGAGCAGTTCTTC
TRBV19	-	TRBJ2-5	TRBD2	CASKGLAGAETQYF	TGTGCCAGTAAGGGACTAGCGGGAGCGGAGACCCAGTACTTC
TRBV7-9	-	TRBJ1-5	TRBD1	CASSLGQGASQPQHF	TGTGCCAGCAGCTTAGGACAGGGGGCGTCTCAGCCCCAGCATTTT
TRBV12-3/TRBV12-4	once	TRBJ2-5	-	CASAIMETQYF	TGTGCCAGCGCGATAATGGAGACCCAGTACTTC
TRBV19	-	TRBJ2-7	TRBD2	CASTTTGLAGSEQYF	TGTGCCAGTACTACAACCGGACTAGCGGGGTCCGAGCAGTACTTC
TRBV7-2	-	TRBJ2-5	-	CASRRKRDSPQETQYF	TGTGCCAGCAGGCGGAAGAGAGACTCACCGCAAGAGACCCAGTACTTC
TRBV4-3	-	TRBJ1-6	-	CASSRRGAEPLHF	TGCGCCAGCAGCCGACGAGGGGCCGAACCCCTCCACTTT
TRBV11-2	-	TRBJ1-5	-	CASSLAGGNQPQHF	TGTGCCAGCAGCTTAGCAGGCGGCAATCAGCCCCAGCATTTT
TRBV7-9	-	TRBJ2-2	-	CASSSSIWDGELFF	TGTGCCAGCAGCTCCTCCATTTGGGACGGGGAGCTGTTTTTT
TRBV5-1	-	TRBJ2-2	-	CASRSVAGRGGELFF	TGCGCCAGCAGGAGCGTTGCGGGGAGGGGGGGGGAGCTGTTTTTT
TRBV11-2	-	TRBJ2-5	-	CASISKVRVAQYF	TGTGCCAGCATATCAAAGGTCCGGGTCGCCCAGTACTTC
TRBV30	-	TRBJ1-3	TRBD1	CAWSSGGGGNTIYF	TGTGCCTGGAGTTCAGGGGGAGGCGGAAACACCATATATTTT
TRBV30	-	TRBJ1-4	TRBD1	CAFSGTGALNEKLFF	TGTGCCTTCTCCGGGACAGGGGCTCTTAATGAAAAACTGTTTTTT
TRBV30	-	TRBJ1-3	-	CAWSAGISGNTIYF	TGTGCCTGGAGTGCGGGTATCTCTGGAAACACCATATATTTT
TRBV7-9	-	TRBJ1-1	-	CASSGRNTEAFF	TGTGCCAGCTCGGGGCGCAACACTGAAGCTTTCTTT
TRBV5-1	-	TRBJ1-2	TRBD1	CASSLGQGSYGYTF	TGCGCCAGCAGCTTGGGACAGGGAAGTTATGGCTACACCTTC
TRBV7-2	-	TRBJ2-2	TRBD1	CASSRDRSNTGELFF	TGTGCCAGCAGCAGGGACAGGAGTAACACCGGGGAGCTGTTTTTT
TRBV5-6	-	TRBJ1-2	-	CASSWGGGFGGYTF	TGTGCCAGCAGCTGGGGTGGAGGGTTCGGTGGCTACACCTTC
TRBV5-1	-	TRBJ1-1	TRBD1	CASSLGTGEAFF	TGCGCCAGCAGCTTGGGGACAGGTGAAGCTTTCTTT
TRBV4-2	-	TRBJ2-1	TRBD2	CASSQDWGGVHNEQFF	TGTGCCAGCAGCCAAGATTGGGGGGGGGTGCACAATGAGCAGTTCTTC
TRBV27	-	TRBJ1-6	-	CASSLGGWSSPLHF	TGTGCCAGCAGTTTAGGGGGGTGGAGTTCACCCCTCCACTTT
TRBV24-1	-	TRBJ2-3	TRBD1	CATRAGTGESDTQYF	TGTGCCACCAGAGCCGGGACAGGAGAGTCAGATACGCAGTATTTT
TRBV4-1	-	TRBJ1-2	-	CASSQVGAPNYGYTF	TGCGCCAGCAGCCAAGTTGGAGCCCCAAACTATGGCTACACCTTC
TRBV11-1	once	TRBJ2-3	-	CASSGTPTDTQYF	TGTGCCAGCAGCGGGACCCCCACAGATACGCAGTATTTT